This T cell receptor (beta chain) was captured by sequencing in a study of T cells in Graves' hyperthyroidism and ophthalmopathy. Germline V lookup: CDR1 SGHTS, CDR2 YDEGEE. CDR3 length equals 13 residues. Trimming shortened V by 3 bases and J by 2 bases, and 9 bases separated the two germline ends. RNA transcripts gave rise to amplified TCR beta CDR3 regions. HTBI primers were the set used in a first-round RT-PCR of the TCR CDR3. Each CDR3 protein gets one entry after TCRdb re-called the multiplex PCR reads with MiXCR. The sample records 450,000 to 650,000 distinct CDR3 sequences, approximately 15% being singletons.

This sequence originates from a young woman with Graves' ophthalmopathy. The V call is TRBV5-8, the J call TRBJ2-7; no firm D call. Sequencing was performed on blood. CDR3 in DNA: TGTGCCAGCAGCTCTCTTGCCCCCTACGAGCAGTACTTC. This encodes CASSSLAPYEQYF.